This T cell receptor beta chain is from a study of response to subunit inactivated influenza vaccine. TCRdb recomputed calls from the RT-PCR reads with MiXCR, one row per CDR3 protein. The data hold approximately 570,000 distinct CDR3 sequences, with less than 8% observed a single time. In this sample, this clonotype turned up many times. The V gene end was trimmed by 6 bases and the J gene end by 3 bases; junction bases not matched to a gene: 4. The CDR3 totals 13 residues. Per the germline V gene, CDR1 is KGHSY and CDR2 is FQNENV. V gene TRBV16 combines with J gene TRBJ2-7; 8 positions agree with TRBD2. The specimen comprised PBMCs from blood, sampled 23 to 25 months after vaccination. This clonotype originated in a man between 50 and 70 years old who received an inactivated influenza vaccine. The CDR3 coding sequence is TGTGCCAGCAGTCGGGGGGGGAGCTACGAGCAGTACTTC. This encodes CASSRGGSYEQYF.